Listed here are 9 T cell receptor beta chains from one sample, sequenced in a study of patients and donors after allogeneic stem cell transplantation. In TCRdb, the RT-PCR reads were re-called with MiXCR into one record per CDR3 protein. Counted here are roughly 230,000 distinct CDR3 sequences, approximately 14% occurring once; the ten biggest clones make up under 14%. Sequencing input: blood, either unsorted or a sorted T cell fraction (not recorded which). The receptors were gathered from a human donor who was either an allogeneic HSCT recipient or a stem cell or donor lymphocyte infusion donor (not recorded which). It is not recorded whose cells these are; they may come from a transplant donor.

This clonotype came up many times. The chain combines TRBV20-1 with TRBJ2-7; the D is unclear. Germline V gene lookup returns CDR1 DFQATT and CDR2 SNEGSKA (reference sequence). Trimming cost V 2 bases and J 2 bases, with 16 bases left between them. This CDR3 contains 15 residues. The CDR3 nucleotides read TGCAGTGCTAGACCCGCGAAACTGGGGACCTACGAGCAGTACTTC. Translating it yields CSARPAKLGTYEQYF.

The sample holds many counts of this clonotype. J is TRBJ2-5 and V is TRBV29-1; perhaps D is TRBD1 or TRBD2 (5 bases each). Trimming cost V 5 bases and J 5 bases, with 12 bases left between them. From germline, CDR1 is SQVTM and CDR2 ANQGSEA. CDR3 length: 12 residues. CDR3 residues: CSVTGPGETQYF. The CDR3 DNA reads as TGCAGCGTTACAGGTCCGGGGGAGACCCAGTACTTC.

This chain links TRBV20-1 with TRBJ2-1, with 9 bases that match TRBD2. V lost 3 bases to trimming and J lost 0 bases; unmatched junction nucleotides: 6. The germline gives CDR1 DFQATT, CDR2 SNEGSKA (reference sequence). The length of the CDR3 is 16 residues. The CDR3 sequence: CSASGVAGDSYNEQFF. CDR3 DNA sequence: TGCAGTGCTAGTGGCGTAGCGGGGGACTCCTACAATGAGCAGTTCTTC.

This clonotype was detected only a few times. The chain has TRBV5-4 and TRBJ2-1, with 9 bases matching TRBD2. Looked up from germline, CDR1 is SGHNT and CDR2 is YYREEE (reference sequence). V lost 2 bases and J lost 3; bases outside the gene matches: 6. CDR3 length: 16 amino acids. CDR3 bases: TGTGCCAGCAGCTTCCGTAGCGGGAGAGACTACAATGAGCAGTTCTTC. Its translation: CASSFRSGRDYNEQFF.

The chain's CDR3 is CAPAGLAGTTDTQYF. The CDR3 nucleotides are TGTGCCCCCGCGGGGCTAGCGGGAACCACAGATACGCAGTATTTT. The V and J genes are TRBV30 and TRBJ2-3, with 9 bases lining up with TRBD2. CDR1 GTSNPN and CDR2 SVGIG come from the germline V gene (reference sequence). The CDR3 is made up of 15 amino acids. V lost 8 bases, J lost 2 bases, and 11 bases stayed unmatched.

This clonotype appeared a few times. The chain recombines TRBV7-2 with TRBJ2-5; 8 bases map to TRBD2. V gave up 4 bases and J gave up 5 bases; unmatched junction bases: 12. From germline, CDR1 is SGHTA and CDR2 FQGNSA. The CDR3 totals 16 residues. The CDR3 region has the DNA TGTGCCAGCAGCTCTAGGGCGGGGGGCCATGGGGAGACCCAGTACTTC. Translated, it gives CASSSRAGGHGETQYF.

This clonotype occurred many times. CDR3 region: CASSVEASSYNEQFF. DNA of the CDR3: TGTGCCAGCAGCGTAGAAGCGAGCTCCTACAATGAGCAGTTCTTC. The V call is TRBV9, the J call TRBJ2-1, with no clear D. This CDR3 contains 15 residues. V gave up 0 bases and J gave up 0 bases, with 7 bases separating them. Germline V gene sequence: CDR1 SGDLS, CDR2 YYNGEE.

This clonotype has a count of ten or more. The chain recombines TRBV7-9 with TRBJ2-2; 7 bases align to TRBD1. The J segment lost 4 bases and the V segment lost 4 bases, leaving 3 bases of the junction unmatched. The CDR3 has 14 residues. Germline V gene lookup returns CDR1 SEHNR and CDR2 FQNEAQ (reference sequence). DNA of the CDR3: TGTGCCAGCAGCTCGGGACAGCCCACCGGGGAGCTGTTTTTT. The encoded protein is CASSSGQPTGELFF.

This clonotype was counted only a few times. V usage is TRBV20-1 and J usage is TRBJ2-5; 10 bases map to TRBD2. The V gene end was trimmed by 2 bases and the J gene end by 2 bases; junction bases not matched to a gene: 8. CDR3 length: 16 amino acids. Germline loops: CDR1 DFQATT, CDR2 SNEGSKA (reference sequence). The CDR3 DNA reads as TGCAGTGCTAGAAGCTTAGCGGGAGGTGGGCAAGAGACCCAGTACTTC. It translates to CSARSLAGGGQETQYF.